The subject of this entry is one T cell receptor beta chain. The data were obtained in a study of blood T cell repertoires in COVID-19. Study-level information: Acute and convalescent COVID-19 specimens originated in the United States, Italy and Spain. PBMCs, B-cell-depleted T cells, or T cells were the source of the cDNA or gDNA that made up the material.

Per the original data handling: Estimated nucleated cell counts came from reference gene primer amplification. TCRdb keeps only in-frame clones here, not all; method: immunoSEQ multiplex PCR. The D gene and trimming were derived from the DNA, and the V and J assignments and clone size from that table. Of approximately 100,000 clones listed, around 83% are singletons. Germline V gene sequence: CDR1 MNHEY, CDR2 SMNVEV (reference sequence). This CDR3 has 15 amino acids. V lost 1 base, J lost 1 base, and 10 bases lay in between. The sequencing input was peripheral blood. The clonotype was recovered from a man in his fifties or sixties with acute or convalescent COVID-19. J is TRBJ1-2 and V is TRBV27, with a tentative D call TRBD1 (5 bases). DNA for the CDR3: TGTGCCAGCAGTTTATACCGACAGAGTAACTATGGCTACACCTTC. This gives the protein CASSLYRQSNYGYTF.